This TCR beta chain came from a study of blood T cell repertoires in COVID-19. Background on the study: T cells, B-cell-depleted T cells, or PBMCs provided the cDNA or gDNA that served as material.

The trim removed 4 bases at V and 5 bases at J, leaving 12 bases unmatched. The CDR3 covers 16 residues. Germline values: CDR1 SGHVS, CDR2 FNYEAQ. Original methodology: Estimated nucleated cell counts came from reference gene primer amplification. The table came from immunoSEQ multiplex PCR; TCRdb's copy has only in-frame clones and leaves some out. V, J and clone size were drawn from that table, and D and trimming were deduced from the DNA. The data hold 200,000 to 250,000 clones, with less than 85% observed a single time. This clone has only a few counts. Participants reported their clinical history, and cohort assignment relied on those reports. Two negative PCRs, clearance, or symptom resolution had been documented for recovered Cohort 3 donors.

The sample was PBMCs or T cells enriched from blood (not recorded which). The chain is built from TRBV7-6 and TRBJ2-5; 8 bases fit TRBD2. The receptor comes from a middle-aged man who had recovered from COVID-19. The CDR3 loop is CASSSGLVLRGETQYF. CDR3 sequence (DNA): TGTGCCAGCAGCTCGGGACTAGTTCTACGGGGTGAGACCCAGTACTTC.